Shown below are 23 T cell receptor beta chains from a single sample sequenced in a study of intratumoral heterogeneity in liver cancer. Each tumour sample represents a distinct, spatially separated region of the hepatocellular carcinoma nodule. Using immunoSEQ multiplex PCR, the repertoire was profiled, and TCRdb retains in-frame clones only, with some absent. The sample records some 4,000 clones, roughly 45% being singletons. This sample comprised tumor tissue, obtained before any cancer treatment. Every receptor here comes from a man between 65 and 85 years old with hepatocellular carcinoma.

The J gene is TRBJ1-2, the V gene TRBV13, with TRBD1 as a possible D gene (5 bases). Trimming took off 8 bases at V and 1 base at J, with 17 bases between the two ends. Germline V gene data show CDR1 as PRHDT and CDR2 as FYEKMQ (reference sequence). The CDR3 is 15 residues long. The CDR3 DNA is TGTGCCAGCTCTCCTGGGGCAGTTATTAACTATGGCTACACCTTC. This translates into CASSPGAVINYGYTF.

In its sample, this clone ranks as medium-sized. The chain uses TRBV9 and TRBJ2-1; 11 bases fit TRBD2. Unmatched junction bases numbered 4, after V lost 0 bases and J lost 8 bases. The CDR3 length is 15 residues. Germline CDR1 SGDLS, CDR2 YYNGEE. This chain's CDR3 is CASSVGGLAVDEQFF. The CDR3, as DNA: TGTGCCAGCAGCGTAGGGGGACTAGCGGTCGATGAGCAGTTCTTC.

V is TRBV2 and J is TRBJ1-5; the D gene is possibly TRBD1 (5 bases). The CDR3 has 16 amino acids. Trimming left V 6 bases short and J 6 bases short, with 21 bases between. Germline V lookup: CDR1 SNHLY, CDR2 FYNNEI. The CDR3 loop is CASRTRQGARSQPQHF. CDR3 bases: TGTGCCAGCAGAACCAGACAAGGGGCCCGCAGTCAGCCCCAGCATTTT. The full variable domain, completed using reference TRBV2 and TRBJ1-5, is EPEVTQTPSHQVTQMGQEVILRCVPISNHLYFYWYRQILGQKVEFLVSFYNNEISEKSEIFDDQFSVERPDGSNFTLKIRSTKLEDSAMYFCASRTRQGARSQPQHFGDGTRLSIL.

This clone is deemed medium-sized. This chain joins TRBV25-1 and TRBJ2-7; the D gene is possibly TRBD1 (5 bases). Trimming stripped 6 bases from V and 1 base from J, with 7 bases between. Germline V CDR1 and CDR2: MGHDK, SYGVNS. There are 12 residues in the CDR3. CDR3 DNA sequence: TGTGCCAGCAGAACAGGTTCCTACGAGCAGTACTTC. This translates into CASRTGSYEQYF.

This clone is classed as large (0.1 to 1%). One end of the junction fails to match germline, which may point to a read error. The chain carries TRBV7-7 and TRBJ2-1; 7 nucleotides line up with TRBD2. CDR3 length: 16 amino acids. Germline CDR1 reads SSHAT; CDR2 reads FNYEAQ (reference sequence). The CDR3 sequence is CASSSWTSFVPNEQFF. The CDR3 nucleotides read TGTGCTAGCAGCTCCTGGACTAGTTTCGTCCCCAATGAGCAGTTCTTC.

The chain has TRBV28 and TRBJ1-2, with 7 bases identical to TRBD1. The germline V gene encodes CDR1 MDHEN and CDR2 SYDVKM. Trimming took 6 bases from V and 6 from J; bases not matched to a gene: 7. The CDR3 consists of 13 residues. CDR3 sequence reads: CASRTGSVDGYTF. In nucleotides, the CDR3 is TGTGCCAGCAGGACAGGGTCCGTCGATGGCTACACCTTC.

V is TRBV5-1 and J is TRBJ2-3; D perhaps matches TRBD1 (6 bases). The CDR3 totals 15 residues. Between the trimmed V and J ends, which lost 3 bases and 2 bases, there was a span of 13 bases. CDR1 SGHRS and CDR2 YFSETQ come from the germline V gene. CDR3 in DNA: TGCGCCAGCAGCTCCTACGGACAGAACACAGATACGCAGTATTTT. Encoded protein: CASSSYGQNTDTQYF. Combining the CDR3 with reference TRBV5-1 and TRBJ2-3 gives the whole variable domain KAGVTQTPRYLIKTRGQQVTLSCSPISGHRSVSWYQQTPGQGLQFLFEYFSETQRNKGNFPGRFSGRQFSNSRSEMNVSTLELGDSALYLCASSSYGQNTDTQYFGPGTRLTVL.

This clone counts as medium-sized (0.01 to 0.1%). The chain recombines TRBV7-2 with TRBJ2-2; weak D call: TRBD2 (6 bases). Germline V gene data show CDR1 as SGHTA and CDR2 as FQGNSA. The CDR3 is made up of 16 amino acids. Trimming cost V 1 base and J 1 base, with 10 bases left between them. CDR3 bases: TGTGCCAGCAGCTTAGTGGGGGGAGGGAACACCGGGGAGCTGTTTTTT. Its translation is CASSLVGGGNTGELFF.

On this clone itself: Mismatch with germline at one junction end may stem from a read error. CDR3 region: CASSPSVF. As DNA, the CDR3 is TGTGCCAGCAGCCCTAGTGTCTTC. This chain connects TRBV9 to TRBJ2-1; D is unresolved. CDR1 and CDR2 from the germline V gene are SGDLS and YYNGEE. CDR3 length: 8 amino acids.

This clone has just a few counts. This chain joins TRBV7-2 and TRBJ1-4; D call uncertain. The CDR3 runs to 14 residues. CDR1 and CDR2 (germline): SGHTA, FQGNSA. The V end was cut by 10 bases, the J end by 4 bases, with 16 bases between. This CDR3 reads CATSSRASNEKLFF. DNA of the CDR3: TGTGCCACCTCCTCGAGGGCCAGTAATGAAAAACTGTTTTTT.

This clone is deemed medium-sized. The rearrangement links TRBV28 to TRBJ1-5; 7 bases line up with TRBD1. Germline-derived CDR1 and CDR2 are MDHEN and SYDVKM. J lost 2 bases, V lost 5 bases, and 6 bases had no gene match. The CDR3 runs 15 residues. The CDR3 protein is CASSTHGQGNQPQHF. As DNA, the CDR3 is TGTGCCAGCAGTACTCACGGACAGGGCAATCAGCCCCAGCATTTT.

The V gene is TRBV12-3 or TRBV12-4, the J gene TRBJ1-2; D is unclear. The CDR3 extends over 13 amino acids. V was clipped by 1 base and J by 8 bases, with 11 bases between them. The CDR3 DNA reads TGTGCCAGCAGTTTAGGGGATGTAGTCGGCTACACCTTC. Its protein is CASSLGDVVGYTF.

The table lists this clone with a few counts. The chain employs TRBV9 and TRBJ2-7; the match to TRBD1 covers 9 bases. CDR3 length equals 14 residues. Unmatched junction bases numbered 3, after V lost 2 bases and J lost 3 bases. From germline, CDR1 is SGDLS and CDR2 YYNGEE. Here the CDR3 DNA reads TGTGCCAGCAGCGTCGGGACAGGGTTCTACGAGCAGTACTTC. Translation gives CASSVGTGFYEQYF.

The chain links TRBV27 to TRBJ1-2; D perhaps matches TRBD1 (5 bases). The V gene's germline CDR1 is MNHEY and CDR2 SMNVEV (reference sequence). This CDR3 spans 13 amino acids. Trimming took 6 bases from V and 3 from J, leaving 11 bases between them. The CDR3 region is CASSARQHYGYTF. The CDR3 region has the DNA TGTGCCAGCAGCGCCAGACAGCACTATGGCTACACCTTC.

This clone was seen a handful of times. The V gene is TRBV7-9, the J gene TRBJ1-6; 8 nucleotides agree with TRBD1. This CDR3 has 17 amino acids. J lost 8 bases, V lost 4 bases, and 13 bases had no gene match. The germline V gene encodes CDR1 SEHNR and CDR2 FQNEAQ (reference sequence). The CDR3 DNA reads as TGTGCCAGCAGCTCCCACGACAGGGGAGGATTTCATTCACCCCTCCACTTT. Its protein product is CASSSHDRGGFHSPLHF.

CDR3 sequence (DNA): TGTGCCAGCAGGCCCCAGGGGGCGCCTGAGGCACCCCTCCACTTT. It codes for CASRPQGAPEAPLHF. V usage is TRBV5-6 and J usage is TRBJ1-6, with 8 bases identical to TRBD1. The J segment lost 11 bases and the V segment lost 5 bases, leaving 12 bases of the junction unmatched. The CDR3 has 15 residues. Germline lookup yields CDR1 SGHDT and CDR2 YYEEEE.

The genes are TRBV2 and TRBJ2-7; 7 nucleotides align to TRBD1. The CDR3 contains 13 residues. Germline loops: CDR1 SNHLY, CDR2 FYNNEI. J lost 0 bases, V lost 5 bases, and 1 base had no gene match. The CDR3 bases are TGTGCCAGCAGTCGGGACAGCTCCTACGAGCAGTACTTC. It encodes CASSRDSSYEQYF.

This clone has more than one count but fewer than ten. The chain joins TRBV4-1 to TRBJ2-7; perhaps D is TRBD1 or TRBD2 (5 bases each). This CDR3 comprises 15 residues. V lost 4 bases, J lost 0 bases, and 13 bases lay in between. Germline loops: CDR1 MGHRA, CDR2 YSYEKL. The CDR3 bases are TGCGCCAGCAGCCGTGGACACGGGATCTCCTACGAGCAGTACGTC. Its translation is CASSRGHGISYEQYV.

This chain connects TRBV10-2 to TRBJ1-6; D ambiguous. Deletions cut 2 bases from V and 0 bases from J, with 14 bases between. CDR3 length: 18 amino acids. CDR1 is WSHSY, CDR2 SAAADI, per germline. The DNA for the CDR3 is TGCGCCAGCAGTGAGAACCCGGGGTTAGGCTCCTATAATTCACCCCTCCACTTT. It yields the protein CASSENPGLGSYNSPLHF.

The V gene is TRBV6-2 or TRBV6-3, the J gene TRBJ2-4; TRBD1 matches 7 bases. J lost 9 bases, V lost 2 bases, and 7 bases had no gene match. This CDR3 contains 14 residues. In germline, CDR1 is MNHEY, CDR2 SVGEGT. CDR3 protein: CASSYVSGGGIQYF. The CDR3 nucleotides read TGTGCCAGCAGTTACGTTTCAGGGGGTGGCATTCAGTACTTC.

The CDR3 spells CAARGNYGYTF. In nucleotides, the CDR3 is TGTGCTGCCCGGGGGAACTATGGCTACACCTTC. The chain joins TRBV6-5 to TRBJ1-2; D possibly corresponds to TRBD1 (5 bases). CDR3 length equals 11 residues. Germline assignment: CDR1 MNHEY and CDR2 SVGAGI.

This clone was detected once. The gene calls are TRBV11-2 and TRBJ2-5, with 7 bases that match TRBD1. This CDR3 comprises 18 residues. Germline CDR1 reads SGHAT; CDR2 reads FQNNGV. Losses at the gene ends were 1 base for V and 3 bases for J; bases not matched to a gene: 14. CDR3 region: CASSLAPPWDREKETQYF. In nucleotides, the CDR3 is TGTGCCAGCAGCTTAGCTCCTCCCTGGGACAGAGAAAAAGAGACCCAGTACTTC.

This clone rates as medium-sized. The rearrangement links TRBV30 to TRBJ1-3, with unresolved D. This CDR3 contains 16 residues. The V end was cut by 3 bases, the J end by 0 bases, with 15 bases between. Germline V gene sequence: CDR1 GTSNPN, CDR2 SVGIG (reference sequence). The CDR3 here is CAWSPLPFGSGNTIYF. For the CDR3, the DNA is TGTGCCTGGAGCCCGCTCCCGTTTGGCTCTGGAAACACCATATATTTT.